What follows are 18 T cell receptor beta chains derived from one specimen sequenced in a study of cytomegalovirus exposure and HLA in healthy donors. PCR primers comprised 60 Vbeta and 13 Jbeta primers. The repertoire was sequenced with immunoSEQ multiplex PCR; TCRdb's copy has only in-frame clones and lacks some. The sample has a few hundred thousand clones, just over 70% seen once; the top ten hold 2% to 2.5%. Sample: PBMCs. The receptor set was obtained from a female donor in good health and CMV-seronegative.

V is TRBV21-1 and J is TRBJ2-7; TRBD2, the table's D call, was not compared with the DNA. TRBV21-1 is labeled a pseudogene. This CDR3 has 16 amino acids. The CDR3 loop reads CASSGPGLPFPYEQYF. The CDR3 region has the DNA TGTGCCAGCAGCGGGCCGGGACTACCTTTTCCCTACGAGCAGTACTTC.

The chain combines TRBV4-1 with TRBJ1-2; D remains unclear. CDR3 size: 13 residues. Germline CDR1 reads MGHRA; CDR2 reads YSYEKL. Trimming shortened V by 0 bases and J by 5 bases, and 7 bases separated the two germline ends. DNA for the CDR3: TGCGCCAGCAGCCAAGACGAACGGTATGGCTACACCTTC. Protein: CASSQDERYGYTF.

The chain has TRBV7-9 and TRBJ1-3; no clear D gene. The CDR3 runs 15 residues. Trimming left V 2 bases short and J 0 bases short, with 8 bases between. Germline values: CDR1 SEHNR, CDR2 FQNEAQ (reference sequence). This CDR3 is CASSLQAISGNTIYF. CDR3 nucleotide sequence: TGTGCCAGCAGCTTACAGGCCATCTCTGGAAACACCATATATTTT.

This clone appeared a few times. J is TRBJ2-2 and V is TRBV29-1, with D unclear. The germline CDR1 and CDR2 sequences are SQVTM and ANQGSEA. The V end was cut by 4 bases, the J end by 0 bases, with 9 bases between. The CDR3 spans 14 residues. As DNA, the CDR3 is TGCAGCGTTGGAATACAGCCGAACACCGGGGAGCTGTTTTTT. As protein: CSVGIQPNTGELFF.

This chain uses TRBV19 with TRBJ1-1; D perhaps matches TRBD1 (6 bases). CDR3 size: 14 residues. V was clipped by 5 bases and J by 3 bases, with 13 bases between them. Per germline, CDR1 LNHDA and CDR2 SQIVND (reference sequence). CDR3 amino acids: CASSPYREYTEAFF. Written as DNA, the CDR3 is TGTGCCAGTAGTCCGTACAGGGAGTACACTGAAGCTTTCTTT. The full variable domain, in which reference TRBV19 and TRBJ1-1 provide the parts outside the CDR3, is DGGITQSPKYLFRKEGQNVTLSCEQNLNHDAMYWYRQDPGQGLRLIYYSQIVNDFQKGDIAEGYSVSREKKESFPLTVTSAQKNPTAFYLCASSPYREYTEAFFGQGTRLTVV.

In its sample, this clone was seen a few times. V gene TRBV5-4 combines with J gene TRBJ2-1, with 10 bases lining up with TRBD2. Germline CDR1 is SGHNT and CDR2 is YYREEE (reference sequence). The CDR3 loop spans 15 amino acids. With V trimmed by 5 bases and J by 6 bases, 8 bases remained unmatched. This chain's CDR3 is CASRTKREGPNEQFF. As DNA, the CDR3 is TGTGCCAGCAGGACTAAGCGGGAGGGCCCCAATGAGCAGTTCTTC.

The chain couples TRBV29-1 to TRBJ2-1, with TRBD2 matching over 7 bases. V lost 0 bases to trimming and J lost 4 bases; unmatched junction nucleotides: 6. The germline V gene encodes CDR1 SQVTM and CDR2 ANQGSEA. The length of the CDR3 is 15 residues. The CDR3 sequence: CSVEDGLAAYNEQFF. The CDR3 DNA reads as TGCAGCGTTGAAGATGGGCTAGCGGCTTACAATGAGCAGTTCTTC.

This clone was recorded once. This sequence joins TRBV2 and TRBJ1-2; no reliable D call. CDR3 length: 10 residues. Germline V gene lookup returns CDR1 SNHLY and CDR2 FYNNEI. Trimming removed 7 bases at V and 7 bases at J, with 7 bases between. The CDR3 protein is CASIFLGYTF. CDR3 nucleotide sequence: TGTGCCAGCATTTTCCTTGGCTACACCTTC.

J is TRBJ2-7 and V is TRBV5-1; D may be TRBD1 (5 bases). The V end lost 0 bases, the J end lost 6 bases, and 7 bases lay between the germline ends. The CDR3 runs 12 residues. In germline, CDR1 is SGHRS, CDR2 YFSETQ. The CDR3 protein is CASSLGQLEQYF. The CDR3 DNA is TGCGCCAGCAGCTTGGGACAGCTCGAGCAGTACTTC. Drawing the rest from reference TRBV5-1 and TRBJ2-7, the complete variable domain is KAGVTQTPRYLIKTRGQQVTLSCSPISGHRSVSWYQQTPGQGLQFLFEYFSETQRNKGNFPGRFSGRQFSNSRSEMNVSTLELGDSALYLCASSLGQLEQYFGPGTRLTVT.

The chain couples TRBV9 to TRBJ2-1, with 13 bases identical to TRBD2. J was trimmed by 8 bases and V by 3 bases; bases with no gene match: 8. The CDR3 runs to 16 residues. Germline assignment: CDR1 SGDLS and CDR2 YYNGEE. The CDR3 loop is CASSALPGLAGHEQFF. CDR3 bases: TGTGCCAGCAGCGCATTGCCGGGACTAGCGGGACATGAGCAGTTCTTC.

This clone showed up just a few times. The chain uses TRBV19 and TRBJ1-2; no firm D call. The CDR3 has 14 residues. The ends were cut back, 5 bases at V and 2 bases at J, with 12 bases in the middle. Germline V gives CDR1 LNHDA, CDR2 SQIVND (reference sequence). The CDR3 DNA follows: TGTGCCAGTAGTGATCGGTTCACCAACTATGGCTACACCTTC. It yields the protein CASSDRFTNYGYTF. Combining the CDR3 with reference TRBV19 and TRBJ1-2 gives the whole variable domain DGGITQSPKYLFRKEGQNVTLSCEQNLNHDAMYWYRQDPGQGLRLIYYSQIVNDFQKGDIAEGYSVSREKKESFPLTVTSAQKNPTAFYLCASSDRFTNYGYTFGSGTRLTVV.

About this clone itself: One junction end does not reproduce the germline sequence, and a read error may be involved. The chain links TRBV7-9 to TRBJ2-7; maybe TRBD2 (5 bases). Germline loops: CDR1 SEHNR, CDR2 FQNEAQ (reference sequence). The CDR3 covers 11 residues. The CDR3 DNA reads TGTTCCAGCAGTGCGGGTTACGAGCAGTACTTC. Translation: CSSSAGYEQYF. The whole variable domain, filled in from reference TRBV7-9 and TRBJ2-7, reads DTGVSQNPRHKITKRGQNVTFRCDPISEHNRLYWYRQTLGQGPEFLTYFQNEAQLEKSRLLSDRFSAERPKGSFSTLEIQRTEQGDSAMYLCSSSAGYEQYFGPGTRLTVT.

This chain uses TRBV6-1 with TRBJ2-7; D may be TRBD2 (6 bases). The V end was cut by 3 bases, the J end by 2 bases, with 11 bases between. CDR1 is MNHNS, CDR2 SASEGT, per germline. The CDR3 has 14 residues. CDR3 loop: CASSEGGNPYEQYF. CDR3 bases: TGTGCCAGCAGTGAGGGAGGAAACCCCTACGAGCAGTACTTC.

The chain links TRBV7-9 to TRBJ2-7; perhaps TRBD1 as D (6 bases). Germline V gene data show CDR1 as SEHNR and CDR2 as FQNEAQ (reference sequence). V was trimmed by 1 base and J by 0 bases, leaving 10 bases between them. There are 15 residues in the CDR3. The CDR3 bases are TGTGCCAGCAGCTTAGGGGACACCTTCTCCTACGAGCAGTACTTC. Translated: CASSLGDTFSYEQYF. The whole variable domain, remainder taken from reference TRBV7-9 and TRBJ2-7, is DTGVSQNPRHKITKRGQNVTFRCDPISEHNRLYWYRQTLGQGPEFLTYFQNEAQLEKSRLLSDRFSAERPKGSFSTLEIQRTEQGDSAMYLCASSLGDTFSYEQYFGPGTRLTVT.

This clone has only a few counts. The chain joins TRBV11-2 to TRBJ1-6; D may be TRBD1 (5 bases). The CDR3 covers 13 residues. Germline V lookup: CDR1 SGHAT, CDR2 FQNNGV. The V gene lost 6 bases and the J gene lost 9 bases, with 12 bases spanning the gap. The CDR3 DNA reads as TGTGCCAGCAGGAGCGGGGGGGGTTCACCCCTCCACTTT. It encodes CASRSGGGSPLHF.

The V gene is TRBV29-1, the J gene TRBJ2-7, with 9 bases aligning to TRBD1. The J segment lost 1 base and the V segment lost 4 bases, leaving 5 bases of the junction unmatched. The CDR3 runs to 14 residues. Germline assignment: CDR1 SQVTM and CDR2 ANQGSEA. The CDR3: CSVGPGQGSYEQYF. The CDR3 region has the DNA TGCAGCGTTGGCCCGGGACAGGGATCCTACGAGCAGTACTTC.

This chain joins TRBV7-9 and TRBJ2-5, with D uncertain. V shed 4 bases and J shed 5 bases, with 17 bases lying between them. The CDR3 has 15 amino acids. Germline CDR1 is SEHNR and CDR2 is FQNEAQ (reference sequence). CDR3 coding DNA: TGTGCCAGCAGCTCCATTAGAGGCCTCGACGAGACCCAGTACTTC. Translating it yields CASSSIRGLDETQYF. The full variable domain, completed using reference TRBV7-9 and TRBJ2-5, is DTGVSQNPRHKITKRGQNVTFRCDPISEHNRLYWYRQTLGQGPEFLTYFQNEAQLEKSRLLSDRFSAERPKGSFSTLEIQRTEQGDSAMYLCASSSIRGLDETQYFGPGTRLLVL.

In its sample, this clone was seen once. The CDR3 loop reads CASSLEVGVQYF. The CDR3 region has the DNA TGTGCCAGCAGCTTGGAAGTAGGAGTGCAGTATTTT. The chain joins TRBV5-4 to TRBJ2-3; D gene uncertain. The CDR3 has 12 residues. V lost 0 bases, J lost 11 bases, and 10 bases lay in between. Germline lookup yields CDR1 SGHNT and CDR2 YYREEE (reference sequence).